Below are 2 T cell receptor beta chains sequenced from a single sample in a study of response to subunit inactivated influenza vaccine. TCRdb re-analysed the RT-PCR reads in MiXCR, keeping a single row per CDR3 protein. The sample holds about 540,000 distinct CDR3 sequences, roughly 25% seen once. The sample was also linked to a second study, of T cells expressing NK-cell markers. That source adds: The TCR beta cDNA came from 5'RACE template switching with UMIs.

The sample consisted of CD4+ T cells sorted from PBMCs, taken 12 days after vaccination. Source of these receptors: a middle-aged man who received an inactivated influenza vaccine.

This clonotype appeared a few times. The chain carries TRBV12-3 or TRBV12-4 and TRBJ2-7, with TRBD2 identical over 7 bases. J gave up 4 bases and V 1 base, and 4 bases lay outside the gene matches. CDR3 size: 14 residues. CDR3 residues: CASSLDGGIYEQYF. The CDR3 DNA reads TGTGCCAGCAGTTTAGACGGGGGGATTTACGAGCAGTACTTC.

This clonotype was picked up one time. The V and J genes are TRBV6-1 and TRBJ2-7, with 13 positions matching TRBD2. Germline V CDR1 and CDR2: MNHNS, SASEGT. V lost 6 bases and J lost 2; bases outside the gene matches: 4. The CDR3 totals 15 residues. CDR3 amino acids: CASRRGLAGAYEQYF. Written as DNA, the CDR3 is TGTGCCAGCAGACGCGGACTAGCGGGGGCCTACGAGCAGTACTTC.